The T cell receptor (beta chain) described here comes from a study of blood T cell repertoires in COVID-19. This study enrolled people aged roughly 18 to 90 from approximately 24 US geographic areas. Cohort placement rested on clinical history that participants reported themselves. Source study methods: The assay estimated nucleated cells by amplifying reference gene primers. The table came from immunoSEQ multiplex PCR; TCRdb's copy has only in-frame clones and leaves some out. V and J calls plus clone size are reproduced from that table; the DNA served to infer D and trimming. The sample contains 200,000 to 250,000 clones, 80% to 90% of which appear only once. The CDR3 totals 17 residues. The ends were cut back, 5 bases at V and 0 bases at J, with 17 bases in the middle. Germline CDR1 MNHEY, CDR2 SVGEGT.

This receptor was taken from a woman in her fifties or sixties in a cohort exposed to, infected with or recovered from COVID-19 (not recorded which). The chain joins TRBV6-2 or TRBV6-3 to TRBJ2-1; TRBD2 might be the D (7 bases). Sequenced sample: PBMCs or T cells enriched from blood (not recorded which). CDR3 nucleotide sequence: TGTGCCAGCAGTAGGGGGAGGGGCAGAAACTCCTACAATGAGCAGTTCTTC. Protein product: CASSRGRGRNSYNEQFF.